This section outlines one T cell receptor (beta chain) sequence together with its context. The source of the sample is a study of OX40 agonist ivuxolimab in advanced cancers. Study overall: At doses from 0.01 to 10 mg/kg, patients were given intravenous ivuxolimab every 2 weeks. Partial responses, seen in three patients, involved one hepatocellular carcinoma and two cutaneous melanomas.

Profiling relied on immunoSEQ multiplex PCR, and the TCRdb table lists in-frame clones only, not all of them. In the table there are around 63,000 clones, over 75% of which are singletons. Trimming cost V 8 bases and J 2 bases, with 13 bases left between them. This CDR3 spans 13 amino acids. Germline CDR1 MNHEY, CDR2 SMNVEV (reference sequence). Samples were taken at baseline and on day 1 of cycles 4 and 7. The input for sequencing was CD4+ or CD8+ T cells sorted from blood, taken in a trial of the OX40 agonist ivuxolimab. This rearrangement joins TRBV27 to TRBJ2-7; maybe TRBD2 (5 bases). The clonotype was recovered from an adult with an advanced solid tumor such as melanoma, head and neck, liver or kidney cancer. The CDR3 sequence: CASAVGETYEQYF. As DNA, the CDR3 is TGTGCCAGCGCAGTGGGAGAGACCTACGAGCAGTACTTC.